These 18 T cell receptor beta chains came from one sample sequenced in a study of blood T cell repertoires in COVID-19. Only in-frame clones appear in the TCRdb table, and some are missing; sequencing was by immunoSEQ multiplex PCR. The table lists roughly 140,000 clones, about 85% of them singletons. Sequenced sample: peripheral blood. Receptors originate from a woman aged 40 to 50 with active or convalescent COVID-19.

This clone was observed once. CDR3 sequence: CAWRPPGGSGVGEQFF. The CDR3 nucleotides are TGTGCCTGGAGGCCTCCAGGCGGGAGTGGAGTCGGTGAGCAGTTCTTC. V gene TRBV30 combines with J gene TRBJ2-1; 7 bases align to TRBD2. Germline V gives CDR1 GTSNPN, CDR2 SVGIG (reference sequence). The CDR3 is 16 amino acids. J lost 9 bases, V lost 3 bases, and 17 bases had no gene match.

The chain recombines TRBV18 with TRBJ1-3; possible D gene TRBD1, 5 bases. The CDR3 runs 15 residues. Trimming cost V 8 bases and J 0 bases, with 14 bases left between them. Germline loops: CDR1 KGHSH, CDR2 LQKENI. The CDR3 loop is CASQGGGSSGNTIYF. The DNA of the CDR3 is TGTGCCAGCCAAGGCGGGGGGAGCTCTGGAAACACCATATATTTT.

The chain links TRBV19 to TRBJ1-4; no definite D call. The CDR3 is made up of 15 amino acids. Trimming left V 5 bases short and J 0 bases short, with 10 bases between. Germline lookup yields CDR1 LNHDA and CDR2 SQIVND (reference sequence). CDR3 nucleotides: TGTGCCAGTAGTCCCCGCGTGGCAACTAATGAAAAACTGTTTTTT. Protein: CASSPRVATNEKLFF. The full variable domain, completed using reference TRBV19 and TRBJ1-4, is DGGITQSPKYLFRKEGQNVTLSCEQNLNHDAMYWYRQDPGQGLRLIYYSQIVNDFQKGDIAEGYSVSREKKESFPLTVTSAQKNPTAFYLCASSPRVATNEKLFFGSGTQLSVL.

The rearrangement links TRBV10-3 to TRBJ1-5; maybe TRBD1 (6 bases). Germline values: CDR1 ENHRY, CDR2 SYGVKD. CDR3 length: 16 residues. V was shortened by 3 bases and J by 0 bases, with 12 bases between the two germline ends. The CDR3 is CAISDGQFRSNQPQHF. CDR3 coding DNA: TGTGCCATCAGTGACGGACAGTTCCGTAGCAATCAGCCCCAGCATTTT.

The J gene is TRBJ1-1, the V gene TRBV10-3; D is possibly TRBD1 (6 bases). CDR1 and CDR2 from the germline V gene are ENHRY and SYGVKD. This CDR3 is 18 amino acids long. The V and J ends lost 3 bases and 0 bases respectively, with 20 bases between them. The CDR3 DNA reads as TGTGCCATCAGTGAATTTGGGGACACCCTATTCATGAACACTGAAGCTTTCTTT. Its translation is CAISEFGDTLFMNTEAFF.

The V and J genes are TRBV5-4 and TRBJ2-3; 11 bases align to TRBD2. The length of the CDR3 is 16 residues. J was trimmed by 1 base and V by 0 bases; bases with no gene match: 1. Germline-derived CDR1 and CDR2 are SGHNT and YYREEE (reference sequence). CDR3 sequence (DNA): TGTGCCAGCAGCTTGGGGGGACTAGCGGGCACAGATACGCAGTATTTT. Residues: CASSLGGLAGTDTQYF.

This clone occurred once. The chain couples TRBV5-5 to TRBJ1-2; D unclear. This CDR3 has 12 residues. Deletions cut 0 bases from V and 6 bases from J, with 6 bases between. In germline, CDR1 is SGHKS, CDR2 YYEKEE (reference sequence). The CDR3, as DNA: TGTGCCAGCAGCTTGGGCGGTCATGGCTACACCTTC. This codes for CASSLGGHGYTF.

This clone was recorded once. The rearrangement links TRBV6-5 to TRBJ2-7; 8 bases agree with TRBD2. Trimming cost V 7 bases and J 2 bases; bases outside gene matches: 7. Germline lookup yields CDR1 MNHEY and CDR2 SVGAGI. This CDR3 is 14 amino acids long. The CDR3 DNA sequence: TGTGCCAGCACAAGCGGGGGTGGGGCCTACGAGCAGTACTTC. It yields the protein CASTSGGGAYEQYF.

The chain employs TRBV12-5 and TRBJ1-5, with D hard to call. V was clipped by 3 bases and J by 4 bases, with 7 bases between them. This CDR3 has 13 amino acids. Germline CDR1 reads LGHNT; CDR2 reads FRNRAP. Written as DNA, the CDR3 is TGTGCTAGTGGTTTCGGGGTGAATCAGCCCCAGCATTTT. Its protein product is CASGFGVNQPQHF.

This clone has just one count. This chain uses TRBV15 with TRBJ2-6, with TRBD1 identical over 10 bases. Germline trimming cut 7 bases from V and 2 bases from J; bases unmatched to any gene: 11. Germline CDR1 reads LNHNV; CDR2 reads YYDKDF (reference sequence). This CDR3 spans 18 amino acids. In DNA form, the CDR3 reads TGTGCCACCAAGACGGAGACAGGGGGCTTTGCTGGGGCCAACGTCCTGACTTTC. This gives the protein CATKTETGGFAGANVLTF.

This sequence joins TRBV13 and TRBJ1-2; the D gene is possibly TRBD1 (5 bases). V was pared by 0 bases and J by 4 bases, with 12 bases between. The CDR3 covers 15 residues. Germline V gene lookup returns CDR1 PRHDT and CDR2 FYEKMQ (reference sequence). CDR3 protein: CASSLGGLPGYGYTF. As DNA, the CDR3 is TGTGCCAGCAGCTTAGGGGGACTACCAGGCTATGGCTACACCTTC.

The CDR3 nucleotides are TGTGCCAGCAGAGGGACAGGCTTTAGCAATCAGCCCCAGCATTTT. Translating it yields CASRGTGFSNQPQHF. This sequence joins TRBV28 and TRBJ1-5; 8 positions match TRBD1. The CDR3 contains 15 residues. V was clipped by 6 bases and J by 0 bases; unmatched bases: 4. Per the germline V gene, CDR1 is MDHEN and CDR2 is SYDVKM.

The genes are TRBV4-1 and TRBJ1-4; 7 bases are shared with TRBD1. The CDR3 loop spans 16 amino acids. V lost 0 bases to trimming and J lost 12 bases; unmatched junction nucleotides: 13. Germline assignment: CDR1 MGHRA and CDR2 YSYEKL. The CDR3 nucleotides read TGCGCCAGCAGCCAAGATTTTTCACAAAACAGGGGAGAACTGTTTTTT. It encodes CASSQDFSQNRGELFF.

The V call is TRBV29-1, the J call TRBJ2-3, with a weak D call TRBD1 (6 bases). V was clipped by 6 bases and J by 4 bases, with 14 bases between them. The CDR3 has 13 residues. CDR1 and CDR2 from the germline V gene are SQVTM and ANQGSEA. The chain's CDR3 is CSVDEDSSDTQYF. The CDR3 DNA reads as TGCAGCGTGGACGAGGACAGTTCAGATACGCAGTATTTT.

The chain recombines TRBV28 with TRBJ1-2; possibly TRBD1 for D (6 bases). The CDR3 is made up of 16 amino acids. The V end lost 4 bases, the J end lost 1 base, and 16 bases lay between the germline ends. Germline CDR1 MDHEN, CDR2 SYDVKM. CDR3 nucleotide sequence: TGTGCCAGCAGTTCGCTAGGGGGAGACGGTAACTATGGCTACACCTTC. It translates to CASSSLGGDGNYGYTF.

The chain joins TRBV9 to TRBJ2-2; D gene uncertain. The CDR3 covers 13 residues. V lost 1 base and J 6 bases, leaving 7 bases between the germline ends. From germline, CDR1 is SGDLS and CDR2 YYNGEE. DNA for the CDR3: TGTGCCAGCAGCGTAATAGGAGCCGGGGAGCTGTTTTTT. Translated, it gives CASSVIGAGELFF.

This clone is a singleton in its sample. The chain employs TRBV24-1 and TRBJ2-1; 10 bases fit TRBD1. Per the germline V gene, CDR1 is KGHDR and CDR2 is SFDVKD. The junction had 3 bases not matched to a gene; V was cut back by 7 bases and J by 4 bases. CDR3 length equals 14 residues. CDR3 coding DNA: TGTGCCACCAGACCGGGACAGGGGTACAATGAGCAGTTCTTC. Encoded protein: CATRPGQGYNEQFF.

This chain joins TRBV27 and TRBJ1-5; D unresolved. The germline V gene encodes CDR1 MNHEY and CDR2 SMNVEV (reference sequence). The CDR3 runs to 16 residues. V shed 6 bases and J shed 1 base, with 16 bases lying between them. The CDR3, as DNA: TGTGCCAGCAGAGAGAGGCAGACTCAAAGCAATCAGCCCCAGCATTTT. Its translation: CASRERQTQSNQPQHF.